The sequence of this TCR beta chain was determined in a study of CD8 T cells in Susac syndrome. Overall study findings and caveats: It was acknowledged by the study that relatively few individuals were included in its TCR sequencing and HLA analysis.

Germline values: CDR1 MNHEY, CDR2 SMNVEV (reference sequence). V was pared by 6 bases and J by 3 bases, with 9 bases between. This CDR3 is 12 amino acids long. Comment on this clonotype: Its specificity is not known.

RNA amounts of roughly 0.45 to 1 ug underwent reverse transcription with random hexamers. In TCRdb, the immunoSEQ multiplex PCR reads were re-called with MiXCR into one record per CDR3 protein. The table includes some 220,000 distinct CDR3 sequences, 95% detected once. This TCR was recovered from a human donor with multiple sclerosis. Sequencing input: CD4+ T cells from PBMCs. This chain uses TRBV27 with TRBJ2-7, with D possibly matching TRBD2 (5 bases). The chain's CDR3 is CASRDYYYEQYF. The CDR3 DNA reads TGTGCCAGCAGAGACTACTACTACGAGCAGTACTTC.